Following are 20 T cell receptor beta chains from one sample sequenced in a study of T cell repertoires in ileal Crohn's disease. Time point in this sample: neoterminal ileum biopsy at postoperative endoscopy, about 6 months after surgery. The table came from immunoSEQ multiplex PCR; TCRdb's copy has only in-frame clones and leaves some out. The data contain over 10,000 clones, roughly 80% of them seen just once; the ten biggest clones take up approximately 17%. The specimen was ileal tissue. These receptors were obtained from an adult with Crohn's disease.

The V and J genes are TRBV6-1 and TRBJ1-1; D may be TRBD1 (6 bases). Germline loops: CDR1 MNHNS, CDR2 SASEGT. The CDR3 length is 13 residues. The V end lost 8 bases, the J end lost 1 base, and 11 bases lay between the germline ends. The CDR3 bases are TGTGCCAGCGTTACAGGGACGAACACTGAAGCTTTCTTT. Its translation: CASVTGTNTEAFF.

The rearrangement uses TRBV19 and TRBJ1-5; D may be TRBD1 (5 bases). The germline gives CDR1 LNHDA, CDR2 SQIVND (reference sequence). This CDR3 has 15 residues. Trimming stripped 7 bases from V and 4 bases from J, with 17 bases between. CDR3 coding DNA: TGTGCCAGTACAATTCGAGCAGGGCGAAATCAGCCCCAGCATTTT. It encodes CASTIRAGRNQPQHF. Using reference TRBV19 and TRBJ1-5 for the parts outside the CDR3, the full variable domain is DGGITQSPKYLFRKEGQNVTLSCEQNLNHDAMYWYRQDPGQGLRLIYYSQIVNDFQKGDIAEGYSVSREKKESFPLTVTSAQKNPTAFYLCASTIRAGRNQPQHFGDGTRLSIL.

V usage is TRBV2 and J usage is TRBJ1-5; D possibly corresponds to TRBD1 (6 bases). The V end lost 6 bases, the J end lost 9 bases, and 15 bases lay between the germline ends. The germline CDR1 and CDR2 sequences are SNHLY and FYNNEI. This CDR3 contains 13 residues. The CDR3 is CASRVDRSRPQHF. The CDR3 DNA sequence: TGTGCCAGCAGGGTAGACAGGTCTCGGCCCCAGCATTTT.

The chain uses TRBV5-1 and TRBJ1-3; no definite D call. Trimming pared 1 base from V and 4 bases from J, leaving 15 bases between. This CDR3 has 16 residues. CDR1 is SGHRS, CDR2 YFSETQ, per germline. The CDR3 region has the DNA TGCGCCAGCAGCTTGAACCGGCGGTCCCTGGGAAACACCATATATTTT. Translating it yields CASSLNRRSLGNTIYF.

This clone was counted a single time. This rearrangement joins TRBV19 to TRBJ2-1; D might be TRBD1 (6 bases). This CDR3 region has 13 residues. Germline assignment: CDR1 LNHDA and CDR2 SQIVND (reference sequence). V was cut by 3 bases and J by 7 bases, with 10 bases left in between. The CDR3 sequence is CASSIQGWNEQFF. CDR3 sequence (DNA): TGTGCCAGTAGTATCCAGGGGTGGAATGAGCAGTTCTTC.

This chain links TRBV19 with TRBJ2-5, with D tentatively TRBD1 (6 bases). CDR1 LNHDA and CDR2 SQIVND come from the germline V gene (reference sequence). This CDR3 is built from 14 residues. The V end lost 6 bases, the J end lost 7 bases, and 18 bases lay between the germline ends. The CDR3 nucleotides are TGTGCCAGTAGCAACCCACAGGGAGCCGTGACCCAGTACTTC. The encoded protein is CASSNPQGAVTQYF.

The rearrangement joins TRBV2 to TRBJ2-3; 8 bases are a match to TRBD2. Per the germline V gene, CDR1 is SNHLY and CDR2 is FYNNEI. The CDR3 has 15 amino acids. The V segment lost 3 bases and the J segment 14 bases; nucleotides outside the gene matches: 16. Here the CDR3 reads CASSEGVAGYIQGYF. The DNA of the CDR3 is TGTGCCAGCAGTGAGGGGGTAGCGGGATACATTCAGGGGTATTTT.

CDR3 nucleotide sequence: TGCGCCAGCAGTTCCGGGACAGGGGCGGTAACTAATGAAAAACTGTTTTTT. Its translation: CASSSGTGAVTNEKLFF. This chain uses TRBV5-1 with TRBJ1-4; TRBD1 matches 10 bases. Germline V gene data show CDR1 as SGHRS and CDR2 as YFSETQ. The V and J ends lost 5 bases and 1 base, in that order; junction bases with no gene match: 8. CDR3 length: 17 amino acids.

The chain joins TRBV18 to TRBJ1-5; 9 bases match TRBD1. Germline loops: CDR1 KGHSH, CDR2 LQKENI. V was pared by 0 bases and J by 6 bases, with 9 bases of the junction left unmatched. This CDR3 is 17 amino acids long. The CDR3 nucleotides read TGTGCCAGCTCACCACCTTTTAGGACAGGGGTTCCTCAGCCCCAGCATTTT. It translates to CASSPPFRTGVPQPQHF.

This rearrangement joins TRBV7-2 to TRBJ2-7; TRBD2 matches 8 bases. CDR3 length equals 18 residues. V shed 5 bases, J shed 0 bases, and the junction held 15 bases outside the gene matches. Germline loops: CDR1 SGHTA, CDR2 FQGNSA. The CDR3 is CASSLVSSGRTLSYEQYF. CDR3 DNA: TGTGCCAGCAGCCTAGTTTCCAGCGGGAGAACCCTCTCCTACGAGCAGTACTTC.

V gene TRBV10-3 combines with J gene TRBJ1-1; tentative D call: TRBD1 (5 bases). The V end lost 7 bases, the J end lost 4 bases, and 22 bases lay between the germline ends. Germline V gene sequence: CDR1 ENHRY, CDR2 SYGVKD. The CDR3 runs to 16 residues. The CDR3 loop is CAITQDGGEFSTEAFF. In DNA form, the CDR3 reads TGTGCCATCACCCAAGACGGGGGGGAATTCAGCACTGAAGCTTTCTTT.

The chain has TRBV4-2 and TRBJ1-2; 9 bases match TRBD1. In germline, CDR1 is LGHNA, CDR2 YNFKEQ. The CDR3 runs 16 residues. The V gene end was trimmed by 0 bases and the J gene end by 8 bases; junction bases not matched to a gene: 10. CDR3 region: CASSQEIRTGVQGYTF. The CDR3, as DNA: TGTGCCAGCAGCCAAGAGATAAGGACAGGGGTTCAGGGCTACACCTTC.

CDR3 coding DNA: TGTGCCAGCAGCCCTAGGCCGGGCAGGGCCAGCTATGGCTACACCTTC. Its translation is CASSPRPGRASYGYTF. This chain uses TRBV2 with TRBJ1-2; D may be TRBD1 (5 bases). This CDR3 has 16 amino acids. Deletions cut 6 bases from V and 4 bases from J, with 21 bases between. The V gene's germline CDR1 is SNHLY and CDR2 FYNNEI.

This chain links TRBV28 with TRBJ1-1; the match to TRBD1 covers 10 bases. Per the germline V gene, CDR1 is MDHEN and CDR2 is SYDVKM. V trimming: 5 bases; J trimming: 2 bases; junction bases outside the gene matches: 2. This CDR3 comprises 14 residues. CDR3 sequence reads: CASSLTGGNTEAFF. For the CDR3, the DNA is TGTGCCAGCAGTCTGACAGGGGGCAACACTGAAGCTTTCTTT.

The chain is built from TRBV2 and TRBJ2-7, with 9 bases matching TRBD2. The CDR3 extends over 16 amino acids. V lost 5 bases to trimming and J lost 2 bases; unmatched junction nucleotides: 10. Germline CDR1 reads SNHLY; CDR2 reads FYNNEI. CDR3 loop: CASSTPLAGDPYEQYF. Here the CDR3 DNA reads TGTGCCAGCAGTACCCCCTTAGCGGGAGATCCCTACGAGCAGTACTTC. Looking up the rest from reference TRBV2 and TRBJ2-7 gives the full variable domain: EPEVTQTPSHQVTQMGQEVILRCVPISNHLYFYWYRQILGQKVEFLVSFYNNEISEKSEIFDDQFSVERPDGSNFTLKIRSTKLEDSAMYFCASSTPLAGDPYEQYFGPGTRLTVT.

J is TRBJ1-6 and V is TRBV6-1; D unresolved. V was shortened by 6 bases and J by 7 bases, with 7 bases between the two germline ends. CDR3 length equals 12 residues. The germline gives CDR1 MNHNS, CDR2 SASEGT. CDR3 DNA sequence: TGTGCCAGCAGAACTGTCAATTCACCCCTCCACTTT. Translation: CASRTVNSPLHF.

The chain carries TRBV6-6 and TRBJ2-1; 9 bases are a match to TRBD2. Germline values: CDR1 MNHNY, CDR2 SVGAGI (reference sequence). J lost 7 bases, V lost 6 bases, and 10 bases had no gene match. This CDR3 spans 15 amino acids. The CDR3 nucleotides read TGTGCCAGCAGCCCAGGGCAAGCGGGGGGTAATGAGCAGTTCTTC. Protein sequence: CASSPGQAGGNEQFF.

V gene TRBV13 combines with J gene TRBJ2-7, with D perhaps matching TRBD1 (7 bases). CDR1 is PRHDT and CDR2 is FYEKMQ in the germline V gene (reference sequence). Trimming shortened V by 1 base and J by 6 bases, and 22 bases separated the two germline ends. This CDR3 contains 17 residues. CDR3 in amino acids: CASSLVWGAEGAAEQYF. In DNA form, the CDR3 reads TGTGCCAGCAGCTTAGTCTGGGGGGCGGAGGGGGCAGCCGAGCAGTACTTC.

CDR3 protein: CASSRAGTSGYEQYF. DNA for the CDR3: TGTGCCAGCAGTCGAGCCGGGACTAGCGGTTACGAGCAGTACTTC. The chain couples TRBV6-5 to TRBJ2-7; 11 bases are a match to TRBD2. The J segment lost 4 bases and the V segment lost 5 bases, leaving 7 bases of the junction unmatched. The CDR3 spans 15 residues. The V gene's germline CDR1 is MNHEY and CDR2 SVGAGI.

V and J are TRBV7-9 and TRBJ2-3; 8 bases match TRBD1. This CDR3 has 16 residues. The germline V gene encodes CDR1 SEHNR and CDR2 FQNEAQ (reference sequence). Trimming removed 5 bases from V and 3 bases from J; junction bases left unmatched: 10. CDR3 bases: TGTGCCAGCAGCCTAGGAGTGGACAGGGTAACAGATACGCAGTATTTT. This codes for CASSLGVDRVTDTQYF.